These 16 T cell receptor beta chains were sequenced from one sample in a study of T-cell memory formation after mild COVID-19. TCRdb called the 5' RACE reads again in MiXCR, with one record for every CDR3 protein. The table has 250,000 to 300,000 distinct CDR3 sequences, 15% to 20% seen once. Material for sequencing was PBMCs or a T cell subset sorted from them (not recorded which). The source is a young man who had mild COVID-19 (a few samples of this study predate the infection). Cell type and time point are not known.

The chain carries TRBV4-3 and TRBJ2-7; 13 nucleotides align to TRBD2. Trimming at V came to 6 bases and at J to 2 bases, leaving 4 bases not matched to a gene. CDR1 is LGHNA, CDR2 YSLEER, per germline. This CDR3 is built from 15 residues. The CDR3 nucleotides are TGCGCCAGCAGTCAAACTAGCGGGGGGGCCTACGAGCAGTACTTC. Translated, it gives CASSQTSGGAYEQYF.

The table lists this clonotype with a few counts. This CDR3 reads CASSSIPGLAGTEQFF. The CDR3 DNA follows: TGTGCCAGCAGCTCGATCCCGGGACTAGCGGGGACTGAGCAGTTCTTC. The J gene is TRBJ2-1, the V gene TRBV7-3; 13 bases line up with TRBD2. V dropped 4 bases and J dropped 9; count of bases not matched to a gene: 9. The V gene's germline CDR1 is SGHTA and CDR2 FQGTGA. The CDR3 length is 16 residues.

This clonotype has only a few counts. This chain joins TRBV6-5 and TRBJ1-3; TRBD1 matches 8 bases. The CDR3 consists of 18 residues. Germline V gene lookup returns CDR1 MNHEY and CDR2 SVGAGI. With V trimmed by 3 bases and J by 0 bases, 10 bases remained unmatched. The chain's CDR3 is CASSYGQGGDLSGNTIYF. In DNA, the CDR3 is TGTGCCAGCAGTTATGGACAGGGAGGGGATCTCTCTGGAAACACCATATATTTT.

The chain has TRBV10-2 and TRBJ2-3; 11 bases align to TRBD2. CDR1 WSHSY and CDR2 SAAADI come from the germline V gene. The trim removed 6 bases at V and 4 bases at J, leaving 9 bases unmatched. There are 16 residues in the CDR3. The CDR3 region is CASSLAGGHSPDTQYF. CDR3 nucleotide sequence: TGCGCCAGCAGCCTAGCGGGGGGCCATTCCCCAGATACGCAGTATTTT.

The table lists this clonotype with many counts. The CDR3, as DNA: TGCAGTGCCCTTGACTACCGAGCGGTCAATGAGCAGTTCTTC. This sequence encodes CSALDYRAVNEQFF. The genes are TRBV20-1 and TRBJ2-1; D perhaps matches TRBD2 (5 bases). Per the germline V gene, CDR1 is DFQATT and CDR2 is SNEGSKA (reference sequence). Trimming removed 6 bases from V and 6 bases from J, with 18 bases in between. The CDR3 runs to 14 residues.

This chain connects TRBV20-1 to TRBJ2-7, with D uncertain. Trimming removed 1 base at V and 2 bases at J, with 12 bases between. This CDR3 region has 14 residues. CDR1 is DFQATT, CDR2 SNEGSKA, per germline (reference sequence). CDR3 DNA sequence: TGCAGTGCTAGAGTCCTCCCTGGGCCCTACGAGCAGTACTTC. This codes for CSARVLPGPYEQYF.

The rearrangement links TRBV12-3 or TRBV12-4 to TRBJ1-1; D uncertain. Deletions cut 3 bases from V and 10 bases from J, with 15 bases between. This CDR3 has 13 amino acids. CDR3 in DNA: TGTGCCAGCAGTTTCGGGGTATCCGACGGAGCTTTCTTT. The encoded protein is CASSFGVSDGAFF.

This clonotype has more than one count but fewer than ten. The chain combines TRBV19 with TRBJ1-1; tentatively, D is TRBD1 (5 bases). V lost 3 bases to trimming and J lost 4 bases, with 21 bases between them. The CDR3 contains 17 residues. The germline gives CDR1 LNHDA, CDR2 SQIVND (reference sequence). This chain's CDR3 is CASSIPGSGRFGTEAFF. In DNA, the CDR3 is TGTGCCAGTAGTATTCCTGGGTCAGGGAGATTCGGCACTGAAGCTTTCTTT.

V gene TRBV6-5 combines with J gene TRBJ2-1, with D possibly matching TRBD1 (6 bases). This CDR3 contains 15 residues. Trimming took off 2 bases at V and 4 bases at J, with 12 bases between the two ends. Germline V gene lookup returns CDR1 MNHEY and CDR2 SVGAGI. The CDR3 DNA sequence: TGTGCCAGCAGTTACGGGACACCGTCGTACAATGAGCAGTTCTTC. It translates to CASSYGTPSYNEQFF.

The chain combines TRBV10-1 with TRBJ1-2, with D perhaps matching TRBD1 (5 bases). Germline CDR1 is WNHNN and CDR2 is SYGVQD (reference sequence). This CDR3 is 13 amino acids long. The V and J ends lost 4 bases and 2 bases respectively, with 8 bases between them. For the CDR3, the DNA is TGCGCCAGCAGTGGACAGACCAACTATGGCTACACCTTC. It codes for CASSGQTNYGYTF.

This rearrangement joins TRBV4-3 to TRBJ1-4; 7 nucleotides match TRBD1. Germline CDR1 and CDR2: LGHNA and YSLEER. The CDR3 length is 16 residues. The junction had 7 bases not matched to a gene; V was cut back by 0 bases and J by 6 bases. The CDR3 bases are TGCGCCAGCAGCCAAGACCGGAGACAGGGTTATGAAAAACTGTTTTTT. Translated, it gives CASSQDRRQGYEKLFF.

There are a few counts of this clonotype. The chain is built from TRBV6-5 and TRBJ2-1; TRBD1 aligns across 8 bases. Unmatched junction bases numbered 6, after V lost 8 bases and J lost 0 bases. CDR3 length: 15 residues. From germline, CDR1 is MNHEY and CDR2 SVGAGI. Here the CDR3 reads CASRVTGGSYNEQFF. The CDR3 DNA reads as TGTGCCAGCCGAGTTACAGGGGGCTCCTACAATGAGCAGTTCTTC.

This clonotype has more than one count but fewer than ten. This rearrangement joins TRBV7-8 to TRBJ1-6; D is unclear. This CDR3 spans 15 amino acids. From germline, CDR1 is SGHVS and CDR2 FQNEAQ. Between the trimmed V and J ends, which lost 5 bases and 7 bases, there was a span of 15 bases. The CDR3 sequence is CASSARVPGNSPLHF. The CDR3 nucleotides are TGTGCCAGCAGCGCCCGGGTCCCGGGGAATTCACCCCTCCACTTT.

This clonotype has only one observation. A much larger clone lies a single base off, so this may be a read error. V usage is TRBV12-3 or TRBV12-4 and J usage is TRBJ1-5, with 7 positions matching TRBD1. This CDR3 has 13 amino acids. CDR3 region: CASSLTGDQPKHF. CDR3 nucleotide sequence: TGTGCCAGCAGTCTAACAGGGGATCAGCCCAAGCATTTT.

This clonotype has just a few counts. V usage is TRBV5-6 and J usage is TRBJ2-5, with 8 bases that match TRBD1. Germline V gene lookup returns CDR1 SGHDT and CDR2 YYEEEE. The V gene end was trimmed by 4 bases and the J gene end by 4 bases; junction bases not matched to a gene: 15. The CDR3 has 17 amino acids. CDR3 DNA sequence: TGTGCCAGCAGCGAGGTCGGGGTGGGGACAGGACTAGAGACCCAGTACTTC. Translation: CASSEVGVGTGLETQYF.

The CDR3 DNA reads TGTGCCAGTAGTCAGGGGACAGGGACGGGAGCTTTCTTT. This codes for CASSQGTGTGAFF. The chain links TRBV19 to TRBJ1-1; 9 positions agree with TRBD1. With V trimmed by 5 bases and J by 10 bases, 8 bases remained unmatched. The V gene's germline CDR1 is LNHDA and CDR2 SQIVND (reference sequence). The CDR3 runs to 13 residues. The full variable domain, rest sourced from reference TRBV19 and TRBJ1-1, is DGGITQSPKYLFRKEGQNVTLSCEQNLNHDAMYWYRQDPGQGLRLIYYSQIVNDFQKGDIAEGYSVSREKKESFPLTVTSAQKNPTAFYLCASSQGTGTGAFFGQGTRLTVV.